Listed below are T cell receptor beta chains from one sample, sequenced in a study of OX40 agonist ivuxolimab in advanced cancers. Profiling relied on immunoSEQ multiplex PCR, and the TCRdb table lists in-frame clones only, not all of them. The table includes around 50,000 clones, 60% to 85% detected once. The input for sequencing was CD4+ or CD8+ T cells sorted from blood, taken in a trial of the OX40 agonist ivuxolimab. All receptors derive from an adult with an advanced solid tumor such as melanoma, head and neck, liver or kidney cancer. Each CDR3 is given with its conserved first and last residue. A D gene is named only where the DNA matches it firmly. Some rows have no size entry. The others give once, few or many, or a class for an expanded clone.

V	size	D	J	CDR3	DNA
TRBV11-2	NA	NA	TRBJ1-3	CASSLAGRNTIYF	TGTGCCAGCAGCTTAGCAGGGCGAAACACCATATATTTT
TRBV5-1	once	TRBD2	TRBJ2-2	CASSLSGYTGELFF	TGCGCCAGCAGTCTTAGCGGGTACACCGGGGAGCTGTTTTTT
TRBV5-1	NA	NA	TRBJ2-2	CASSLGWARSGELFF	TGCGCCAGCAGCTTGGGATGGGCCCGGTCCGGGGAGCTGTTTTTT
TRBV12-5	NA	NA	TRBJ1-1	CASGDVNTEAFF	TGTGCTAGTGGGGACGTGAACACTGAAGCTTTCTTT
TRBV2	NA	NA	TRBJ1-5	CASSESRGTYSNQPQHF	TGTGCCAGCAGTGAAAGTCGGGGAACTTATAGCAATCAGCCCCAGCATTTT
TRBV4-3	NA	NA	TRBJ2-6	CASSQDSPGSSGANVLTF	TGCGCCAGCAGCCAAGATTCTCCCGGATCCTCTGGGGCCAACGTCCTGACTTTC
TRBV5-1	NA	NA	TRBJ1-3	CASGRDQGAGNTIYF	TGCGCCAGCGGTCGGGACCAGGGAGCTGGAAACACCATATATTTT
TRBV19	NA	NA	TRBJ2-4	CASSPRQGLIQYF	TGTGCCAGTAGCCCACGACAGGGACTCATTCAGTACTTC
TRBV6-5	NA	NA	TRBJ2-7	CASSYETGLSEQYF	TGTGCCAGCAGTTACGAGACAGGACTAAGCGAGCAGTACTTC
TRBV5-1	once	NA	TRBJ2-5	CASSPGDRDRETQYF	TGCGCCAGCAGCCCTGGCGACCGGGACCGGGAGACCCAGTACTTC
TRBV27	once	TRBD1	TRBJ2-7	CASSDLQGTGQNEQYF	TGTGCCAGCAGCGATCTTCAGGGGACAGGACAAAACGAGCAGTACTTC
TRBV5-1	NA	NA	TRBJ2-5	CASSLIGAGGETQYF	TGCGCCAGCAGCTTGATAGGAGCGGGTGGGGAGACCCAGTACTTC
TRBV7-2	NA	NA	TRBJ2-7	CASSLGVNYEQYF	TGTGCCAGCAGCTTGGGGGTTAACTACGAGCAGTACTTC
TRBV19	NA	NA	TRBJ1-4	CASSDPGHLMGKLFF	TGTGCCAGTAGTGACCCCGGACACCTTATGGGAAAACTGTTTTTT
TRBV7-2	few	TRBD1	TRBJ1-3	CASSLASGTGGPGNTIYF	TGTGCCAGCAGCTTAGCCTCCGGTACAGGGGGCCCTGGAAACACCATATATTTT
TRBV9	NA	NA	TRBJ2-1	CASSYAGSSSYNEQFF	TGTGCCAGCAGTTACGCGGGATCGAGCTCCTACAATGAGCAGTTCTTC
TRBV20-1	NA	NA	TRBJ1-1	CSAQRNTEAFF	TGCAGTGCGCAGAGAAACACTGAAGCTTTCTTT
TRBV7-9	once	NA	TRBJ2-6	CASSPGDSGANVLTF	TGTGCCAGCAGCCCGGGTGATTCCGGGGCCAACGTCCTGACTTTC
TRBV30	NA	NA	TRBJ1-2	CAWSRWGGGYRGGYTF	TGTGCCTGGAGTAGATGGGGAGGAGGGTATAGGGGTGGCTACACCTTC
TRBV21-1	NA	NA	TRBJ1-3	CASSKSHRLPSQHRAGNTIYF	TGTGCCAGCAGCAAATCTCATCGACTACCCTCTCAACACAGGGCTGGAAACACCATATATTTT
TRBV27	NA	NA	TRBJ2-7	CASSPWTVPYEQYF	TGTGCCAGCAGTCCCTGGACAGTACCTTACGAGCAGTACTTC
TRBV5-6	NA	TRBD1	TRBJ2-1	CASSYSRTGGYEQFF	TGTGCCAGCAGTTATTCGCGGACAGGGGGTTATGAGCAGTTCTTC
TRBV7-2	NA	NA	TRBJ1-2	CASSLVPGVLSNYGYTF	TGTGCCAGCAGCTTAGTCCCAGGGGTTTTGAGTAACTATGGCTACACCTTC